This record concerns one T cell receptor beta chain sequence. Its cognate antigen is unknown. Assay: immunoSEQ multiplex PCR; the TCRdb copy retains only in-frame clones and omits some. The data show 90,000 to 100,000 clones, with 91% seen just once and roughly 2.6% held by the top ten. This specimen comes from a study of OX40 agonist ivuxolimab in advanced cancers. Study at large: An anti-OX40 (CD134) antibody with agonistic activity, ivuxolimab, was administered to patients. Findings and caveats of the study: Expanded clones were, on average, more numerous in CD8+ T cells than in CD4+.

This clonotype was obtained from an adult with an advanced solid tumor such as melanoma, head and neck, liver or kidney cancer. Sequencing used CD4+ or CD8+ T cells sorted from blood, obtained in a trial of the OX40 agonist ivuxolimab.

This CDR3 reads CASSLGPLVLNEQFF. For the CDR3, the DNA is TGTGCCAGCAGCTTAGGACCCCTAGTTTTAAATGAGCAGTTCTTC. The chain joins TRBV7-2 to TRBJ2-1, with D unclear. Germline CDR1 SGHTA, CDR2 FQGNSA. Trimming took 1 base from V and 7 from J, leaving 14 bases between them. This CDR3 has 15 amino acids. The full variable domain, in which reference TRBV7-2 and TRBJ2-1 provide the parts outside the CDR3, is GAGVSQSPSNKVTEKGKDVELRCDPISGHTALYWYRQSLGQGLEFLIYFQGNSAPDKSGLPSDRFSAERTGGSVSTLTIQRTQQEDSAVYLCASSLGPLVLNEQFFGPGTRLTVL.